Listed below are T cell receptor beta chains from one sample, sequenced in a study of blood T cell repertoires in COVID-19. TCRdb's copy holds only in-frame clones and misses some; the assay was immunoSEQ multiplex PCR. The sample shows more than 80,000 clones, approximately 88% of them seen only once. The sample comprised peripheral blood. All receptors derive from a woman aged 80 or over with active or convalescent COVID-19. The CDR3 runs from the conserved cysteine through the conserved F or W. Each record gives: J gene, clone size, D gene, V gene, CDR3 length, CDR3 DNA, CDR3 protein. A D gene is named only where the DNA matches it firmly. Clone size is not always given. Where it is, it says once, few, many or a class for expanded clones.

j_call: TRBJ2-2; clone_size: NA; d_call: TRBD1; v_call: TRBV7-2; cdr3_length: 16; cdr3_nt: TGTGCCAGCAGCGCCCAGGCCGGGACAGGAATCGGGGAGCTGTTTTTT; cdr3_aa: CASSAQAGTGIGELFF
j_call: TRBJ1-1; clone_size: NA; d_call: TRBD1; v_call: TRBV2; cdr3_length: 13; cdr3_nt: TGTGCCAGCAGTAGACAGGGCGCCACTGAAGCTTTCTTT; cdr3_aa: CASSRQGATEAFF
j_call: TRBJ2-7; clone_size: once; d_call: TRBD2; v_call: TRBV9; cdr3_length: 15; cdr3_nt: TGTGCCAGCAGCCCTTGGCTAGCGGTCTCCTACGAGCAGTACTTC; cdr3_aa: CASSPWLAVSYEQYF
j_call: TRBJ2-7; clone_size: NA; d_call: NA; v_call: TRBV3-1/TRBV3-2; cdr3_length: 12; cdr3_nt: TGTGCCAGCAGCCAAGACAGCTACGAGCAGTACTTC; cdr3_aa: CASSQDSYEQYF
j_call: TRBJ1-1; clone_size: NA; d_call: NA; v_call: TRBV6-1; cdr3_length: 12; cdr3_nt: TGTGCCAGCAGTGAGGTGGCGGGGCTAGGTTTCTTT; cdr3_aa: CASSEVAGLGFF
j_call: TRBJ2-7; clone_size: NA; d_call: NA; v_call: TRBV5-5; cdr3_length: 15; cdr3_nt: TGTGCCAGCAGCTCCAACACAGGGTTTTGGGACGAGCAGTACTTC; cdr3_aa: CASSSNTGFWDEQYF
j_call: TRBJ2-5; clone_size: once; d_call: NA; v_call: TRBV2; cdr3_length: 15; cdr3_nt: TGTGCCAGCAGTGAAGCTCGACTAGATACAGAGACCCAGTACTTC; cdr3_aa: CASSEARLDTETQYF
j_call: TRBJ1-5; clone_size: NA; d_call: NA; v_call: TRBV3-1/TRBV3-2; cdr3_length: 17; cdr3_nt: TGTGCCAGCAGCCACGGTGCCAGGGAATGGCAGAATCAGCCCCAGCATTTT; cdr3_aa: CASSHGAREWQNQPQHF
j_call: TRBJ2-1; clone_size: NA; d_call: TRBD1; v_call: TRBV10-2; cdr3_length: 15; cdr3_nt: TGCGCCAGCAGTGCGAATAGACAGGGGAACAATGAGCAGTTCTTC; cdr3_aa: CASSANRQGNNEQFF
j_call: TRBJ1-4; clone_size: NA; d_call: TRBD1; v_call: TRBV5-4; cdr3_length: 14; cdr3_nt: TGTGCCAGCAGCTCAACAGGGGTTGGGGAAAAACTGTTTTTT; cdr3_aa: CASSSTGVGEKLFF
j_call: TRBJ1-5; clone_size: NA; d_call: NA; v_call: TRBV28; cdr3_length: 16; cdr3_nt: TGTGCCAGCAGTTTGGCCAGGTTGGTAAGAGATCAGCCCCAGCATTTT; cdr3_aa: CASSLARLVRDQPQHF
j_call: TRBJ1-3; clone_size: once; d_call: NA; v_call: TRBV7-2; cdr3_length: 15; cdr3_nt: TGTGCCAGCAGCACCCGACGGGGCTCTGGAAACACCATATATTTT; cdr3_aa: CASSTRRGSGNTIYF
j_call: TRBJ1-3; clone_size: NA; d_call: TRBD1; v_call: TRBV5-1; cdr3_length: 16; cdr3_nt: TGCGCCAGCAGCCCAGGACAGGAGATCTCTGGAAACACCATATATTTT; cdr3_aa: CASSPGQEISGNTIYF
j_call: TRBJ2-3; clone_size: once; d_call: NA; v_call: TRBV19; cdr3_length: 16; cdr3_nt: TGTGCCAGTAGTATAGTAGGGCAGGGGTTCACAGATACGCAGTATTTT; cdr3_aa: CASSIVGQGFTDTQYF
j_call: TRBJ2-1; clone_size: NA; d_call: NA; v_call: TRBV5-1; cdr3_length: 18; cdr3_nt: TGCGCCAGCAGCTGGGAGCCTCGGTTGGGGGCCTCCTACAATGAGCAGTTCTTC; cdr3_aa: CASSWEPRLGASYNEQFF
j_call: TRBJ2-7; clone_size: few; d_call: NA; v_call: TRBV11-3; cdr3_length: 14; cdr3_nt: TGTGCCAGCAGCTTAGATCCGGGGACCTACGAGCAGTACTTC; cdr3_aa: CASSLDPGTYEQYF
j_call: TRBJ2-3; clone_size: NA; d_call: TRBD2; v_call: TRBV27; cdr3_length: 17; cdr3_nt: TGTGCCAGCAGTCCCTTCACCCGGGGCGGGGGAGGAGATACGCAGTATTTT; cdr3_aa: CASSPFTRGGGGDTQYF
j_call: TRBJ2-7; clone_size: NA; d_call: TRBD2; v_call: TRBV7-2; cdr3_length: 15; cdr3_nt: TGTGCCAGCAGCATAACTAGCGGGGGGGCGAGGGAGCAGTACTTC; cdr3_aa: CASSITSGGAREQYF
j_call: TRBJ1-2; clone_size: NA; d_call: NA; v_call: TRBV7-8; cdr3_length: 13; cdr3_nt: TGTGCCAGCAGCCCTGGGAGGGATATGGCTAGGACCTTC; cdr3_aa: CASSPGRDMARTF
j_call: TRBJ1-2; clone_size: few; d_call: TRBD1; v_call: TRBV5-6; cdr3_length: 14; cdr3_nt: TGTGCCAGCAGCTTAGGTCAGGGGGTCTATGGCTACACCTTC; cdr3_aa: CASSLGQGVYGYTF
j_call: TRBJ2-5; clone_size: NA; d_call: NA; v_call: TRBV5-6; cdr3_length: 14; cdr3_nt: TGTGCCAGCAGCTTGGCCCAGGTCCAAGAGACCCAGTACTTC; cdr3_aa: CASSLAQVQETQYF
j_call: TRBJ1-1; clone_size: NA; d_call: NA; v_call: TRBV6-5; cdr3_length: 16; cdr3_nt: TGTGCCAGCAGTTCACCTCACCGAGGGCTCAACACTGAAGCTTTCTTT; cdr3_aa: CASSSPHRGLNTEAFF
j_call: TRBJ2-5; clone_size: NA; d_call: NA; v_call: TRBV5-4; cdr3_length: 13; cdr3_nt: TGTGCCAGCAGCTCGGGACTGCAAGAGACCCAGTACTTC; cdr3_aa: CASSSGLQETQYF
j_call: TRBJ2-1; clone_size: NA; d_call: TRBD2; v_call: TRBV28; cdr3_length: 14; cdr3_nt: TGTGCCAGCACGGGCGGGAGGGAAAACAATGAGCAGTTCTTC; cdr3_aa: CASTGGRENNEQFF
j_call: TRBJ2-7; clone_size: NA; d_call: TRBD2; v_call: TRBV7-2; cdr3_length: 15; cdr3_nt: TGTGCCAGCAGCCTGACTAGCGGGGGAGTTTACGAGCAGTACTTC; cdr3_aa: CASSLTSGGVYEQYF
j_call: TRBJ1-2; clone_size: NA; d_call: NA; v_call: TRBV18; cdr3_length: 13; cdr3_nt: TGTGCCAGCTCACCGACAGGCTCCTATGGCTACACCTTC; cdr3_aa: CASSPTGSYGYTF